The 23 T cell receptor beta chains listed next were all sequenced from one sample in a study of blood T cell repertoires in COVID-19. This table comes from immunoSEQ multiplex PCR, and its TCRdb copy is limited to in-frame clones, with some not included. The sample carries about 210,000 clones, roughly nine tenths recorded once. Input material: PBMCs or T cells enriched from blood (not recorded which). The receptors shown here come from a woman aged 40 to 50 in a cohort exposed to, infected with or recovered from COVID-19 (not recorded which).

V and J are TRBV7-2 and TRBJ2-7; D possibly corresponds to TRBD1 (6 bases). The germline V gene has CDR1 SGHTA and CDR2 FQGNSA. This CDR3 has 13 amino acids. Between the trimmed V and J ends, which lost 5 bases and 0 bases, there was a span of 8 bases. The CDR3 region has the DNA TGTGCCAGCAGCGAGGACAGCTCCTACGAGCAGTACTTC. Translating gives CASSEDSSYEQYF.

This clone was counted once. V and J are TRBV27 and TRBJ1-1; maybe TRBD1 (6 bases). Deletions cut 3 bases from V and 1 base from J, with 15 bases between. The V gene's germline CDR1 is MNHEY and CDR2 SMNVEV (reference sequence). CDR3 length equals 16 residues. The chain's CDR3 is CASSFGQGSGNTEAFF. In DNA, the CDR3 is TGTGCCAGCAGTTTTGGTCAGGGGTCGGGGAACACTGAAGCTTTCTTT.

The chain carries TRBV5-4 and TRBJ2-1, with D unresolved. The CDR3 covers 11 residues. V lost 4 bases to trimming and J lost 8 bases, with 7 bases between them. CDR1 and CDR2 (germline): SGHNT, YYREEE (reference sequence). CDR3 sequence reads: CASSQTHEQFF. In DNA form, the CDR3 reads TGTGCCAGCAGCCAGACACATGAGCAGTTCTTC.

J is TRBJ1-6 and V is TRBV6-5; TRBD1 matches 7 bases. Trimming at V came to 3 bases and at J to 5 bases, leaving 4 bases not matched to a gene. Germline V gene data show CDR1 as MNHEY and CDR2 as SVGAGI. This CDR3 region has 15 residues. CDR3 protein: CASSYGTVNNSPLHF. CDR3 DNA: TGTGCCAGCAGTTATGGGACAGTCAATAATTCACCCCTCCACTTT.

V gene TRBV11-3 combines with J gene TRBJ1-3; unclear D gene. V gave up 2 bases and J gave up 7 bases, with 9 bases separating them. This CDR3 is 13 amino acids long. Germline V CDR1 and CDR2: SGHNT, YENEEA. In DNA form, the CDR3 reads TGTGCCAGCAGCTTATTTGTCCGGAACACCATATATTTT. This gives the protein CASSLFVRNTIYF.

The rearrangement uses TRBV7-9 and TRBJ1-1, with D hard to call. The V gene's germline CDR1 is SEHNR and CDR2 FQNEAQ (reference sequence). V gave up 3 bases and J gave up 4 bases, with 12 bases separating them. The CDR3 runs 14 residues. CDR3 sequence (DNA): TGTGCCAGCAGCTTGGAGATGGTTCTCACTGAAGCTTTCTTT. It specifies CASSLEMVLTEAFF.

The chain recombines TRBV10-3 with TRBJ1-3; perhaps TRBD1 as D (5 bases). Germline assignment: CDR1 ENHRY and CDR2 SYGVKD. The CDR3 has 14 amino acids. V was clipped by 10 bases and J by 1 base, with 14 bases between them. The CDR3 here is CATSDGGSGNTIYF. In DNA, the CDR3 is TGTGCCACCTCGGACGGGGGATCTGGAAACACCATATATTTT.

The rearrangement links TRBV9 to TRBJ2-5, with 10 nucleotides matching TRBD1. The CDR3 sequence is 15 residues long. Germline lookup yields CDR1 SGDLS and CDR2 YYNGEE. J gave up 4 bases and V 3 bases, and 6 bases lay outside the gene matches. The CDR3 nucleotides are TGTGCCAGCAGCGCAGGGACAGGGGATGGAGAGACCCAGTACTTC. This gives the protein CASSAGTGDGETQYF.

This clone occurred a few times. The chain couples TRBV6-1 to TRBJ2-7; 10 bases line up with TRBD1. Germline V gene lookup returns CDR1 MNHNS and CDR2 SASEGT. This CDR3 contains 16 residues. The trim removed 2 bases at V and 6 bases at J, leaving 10 bases unmatched. CDR3 loop: CASSELSGTGAGEQYF. The CDR3, as DNA: TGTGCCAGCAGTGAACTATCGGGGACAGGGGCCGGCGAGCAGTACTTC.

The chain has TRBV6-2 or TRBV6-3 and TRBJ2-7, with 13 bases lining up with TRBD2. Looked up from germline, CDR1 is MNHEY and CDR2 is SVGEGT. The CDR3 runs 16 residues. The V segment lost 5 bases and the J segment 5 bases; nucleotides outside the gene matches: 9. The CDR3 sequence: CASSPGTSGIVNEQYF. For the CDR3, the DNA is TGTGCCAGCAGTCCGGGGACTAGCGGGATAGTAAACGAGCAGTACTTC.

J is TRBJ1-2 and V is TRBV30; 10 bases map to TRBD1. This CDR3 has 13 residues. V lost 7 bases to trimming and J lost 7 bases; unmatched junction nucleotides: 9. CDR1 GTSNPN and CDR2 SVGIG come from the germline V gene (reference sequence). CDR3 in amino acids: CAYSGTGVGGYTF. The CDR3 region has the DNA TGTGCCTACTCGGGGACAGGGGTTGGTGGCTACACCTTC. Combining the CDR3 with reference TRBV30 and TRBJ1-2 gives the whole variable domain SQTIHQWPATLVQPVGSPLSLECTVEGTSNPNLYWYRQAAGRGLQLLFYSVGIGQISSEVPQNLSASRPQDRQFILSSKKLLLSDSGFYLCAYSGTGVGGYTFGSGTRLTVV.

This clone appeared a single time. V gene TRBV6-5 combines with J gene TRBJ2-3, with D unresolved. Trimming shortened V by 6 bases and J by 4 bases, and 8 bases separated the two germline ends. The CDR3 consists of 12 residues. Germline assignment: CDR1 MNHEY and CDR2 SVGAGI. CDR3 bases: TGTGCCAGCAGCCGACATGCAGATACGCAGTATTTT. Its translation: CASSRHADTQYF.

The V gene is TRBV27, the J gene TRBJ1-1; D call uncertain. CDR3 length: 13 amino acids. Trimming took 8 bases from V and 3 from J, leaving 13 bases between them. Germline lookup yields CDR1 MNHEY and CDR2 SMNVEV (reference sequence). In DNA form, the CDR3 reads TGTGCCAGCTGTCGGGGTCGTGACACTGAAGCTTTCTTT. It yields the protein CASCRGRDTEAFF.

The chain recombines TRBV5-1 with TRBJ1-1, with 7 bases lining up with TRBD1. With 0 bases clipped from V and 5 bases from J, the junction kept 10 bases outside the gene matches. This CDR3 is built from 16 residues. Germline V CDR1 and CDR2: SGHRS, YFSETQ. DNA for the CDR3: TGCGCCAGCAGCTTGGAGACAGGGTCCCTAGCAACTGAAGCTTTCTTT. This codes for CASSLETGSLATEAFF.

This chain joins TRBV9 and TRBJ1-3, with TRBD1 identical over 9 bases. The germline V gene encodes CDR1 SGDLS and CDR2 YYNGEE. The ends lost 0 bases at V and 4 bases at J; junction bases unmatched: 5. The CDR3 length is 16 residues. CDR3 DNA sequence: TGTGCCAGCAGCGTAGCTGTGACAGGGGGAGGAAACACCATATATTTT. Its translation is CASSVAVTGGGNTIYF.

The chain combines TRBV9 with TRBJ1-6; possibly TRBD1 for D (6 bases). This CDR3 has 14 amino acids. Germline CDR1 is SGDLS and CDR2 is YYNGEE. Deletions cut 2 bases from V and 10 bases from J, with 13 bases between. The CDR3 loop is CASSVKDSGSPLHF. CDR3 in DNA: TGTGCCAGCAGCGTTAAGGACAGCGGATCACCCCTCCACTTT.

This chain connects TRBV5-4 to TRBJ1-6; tentatively, D is TRBD1 (5 bases). Germline assignment: CDR1 SGHNT and CDR2 YYREEE (reference sequence). V dropped 4 bases and J dropped 11 bases, with 16 bases sitting between them. The CDR3 is made up of 14 amino acids. CDR3 DNA: TGTGCCAGCAGCGCCAGGGAGGGGATAACACCCCTCCACTTT. This translates into CASSAREGITPLHF.

This clone was detected only once. The CDR3 DNA sequence: TGTGCCAGCAGCCCTCGGCGGCGGGAGGGCGTGGAGACCCAGTACTTC. Residues: CASSPRRREGVETQYF. J is TRBJ2-5 and V is TRBV7-9; 9 bases match TRBD2. There are 16 residues in the CDR3. J lost 5 bases, V lost 5 bases, and 12 bases had no gene match. Germline-derived CDR1 and CDR2 are SEHNR and FQNEAQ (reference sequence). The full variable domain, rest sourced from reference TRBV7-9 and TRBJ2-5, is DTGVSQNPRHKITKRGQNVTFRCDPISEHNRLYWYRQTLGQGPEFLTYFQNEAQLEKSRLLSDRFSAERPKGSFSTLEIQRTEQGDSAMYLCASSPRRREGVETQYFGPGTRLLVL.

The rearrangement links TRBV19 to TRBJ1-2; D gene ambiguous. Trimming took 2 bases from V and 2 from J, leaving 9 bases between them. The CDR3 loop spans 14 amino acids. Germline values: CDR1 LNHDA, CDR2 SQIVND (reference sequence). This chain's CDR3 is CASSITGSNYGYTF. The CDR3, as DNA: TGTGCCAGTAGTATAACGGGGTCCAACTATGGCTACACCTTC.

The rearrangement uses TRBV4-1 and TRBJ1-5; 7 bases are shared with TRBD1. The germline V gene has CDR1 MGHRA and CDR2 YSYEKL. This CDR3 spans 14 amino acids. The junction had 6 bases not matched to a gene; V was cut back by 3 bases and J by 7 bases. The DNA of the CDR3 is TGCGCCAGCAGCCAGACGACAGGGCCCCAGCCCCAGCATTTT. Encoded protein: CASSQTTGPQPQHF.

For this clone: Different DNA sequences within this sample yield the same CDR3. The chain is built from TRBV27 and TRBJ1-1; 8 bases fit TRBD1. With 4 bases clipped from V and 2 bases from J, the junction kept 6 bases outside the gene matches. The CDR3 has 15 amino acids. Germline assignment: CDR1 MNHEY and CDR2 SMNVEV (reference sequence). The CDR3 DNA follows: TGTGCCAGCAGTTCCACAGGGGGTCTTAACACTGAAGCTTTCTTT. Its translation: CASSSTGGLNTEAFF.

This clone appeared once. The CDR3 does not close with the conserved phenylalanine or tryptophan, likely indicating a read error. The chain is built from TRBV4-3 and TRBJ1-2, with D perhaps TRBD1 (6 bases). The CDR3 covers 14 residues. CDR1 is LGHNA and CDR2 is YSLEER in the germline V gene. V was clipped by 4 bases and J by 7 bases, with 16 bases between them. In DNA form, the CDR3 reads TGCGCCAGCAGCCGGGGGCGGTCCGCGAGTGGCTACACCGTC. Translated, it gives CASSRGRSASGYTV.

The genes are TRBV5-1 and TRBJ1-3; the D gene is possibly TRBD1 (5 bases). V shed 2 bases and J shed 0 bases, with 9 bases lying between them. The CDR3 is 15 amino acids. Germline CDR1 reads SGHRS; CDR2 reads YFSETQ. The CDR3 DNA reads as TGCGCCAGCAGCTTAGACAGCCGCTCTGGAAACACCATATATTTT. Protein: CASSLDSRSGNTIYF.